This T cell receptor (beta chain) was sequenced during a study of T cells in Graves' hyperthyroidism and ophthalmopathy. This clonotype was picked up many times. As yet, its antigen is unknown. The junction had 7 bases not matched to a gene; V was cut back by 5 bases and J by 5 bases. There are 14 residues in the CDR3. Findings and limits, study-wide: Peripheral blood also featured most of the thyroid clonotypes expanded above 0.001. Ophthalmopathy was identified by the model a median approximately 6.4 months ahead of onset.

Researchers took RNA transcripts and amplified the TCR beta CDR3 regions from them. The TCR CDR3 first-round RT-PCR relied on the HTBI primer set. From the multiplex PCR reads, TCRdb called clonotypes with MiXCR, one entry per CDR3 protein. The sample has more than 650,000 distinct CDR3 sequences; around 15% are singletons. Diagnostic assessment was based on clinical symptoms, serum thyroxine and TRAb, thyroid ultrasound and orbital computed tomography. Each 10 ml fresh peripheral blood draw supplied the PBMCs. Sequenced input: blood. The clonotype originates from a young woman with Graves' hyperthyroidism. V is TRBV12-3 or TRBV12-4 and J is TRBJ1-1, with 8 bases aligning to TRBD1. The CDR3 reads CASSPTGGWTEAFF. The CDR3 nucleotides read TGTGCCAGCAGTCCCACAGGGGGATGGACTGAAGCTTTCTTT.